These 29 T cell receptor beta chains originate from one sample sequenced in a study of blood T cell repertoires in COVID-19. Measured with immunoSEQ multiplex PCR; TCRdb has only the in-frame clones, and not every one. In the table there are about 210,000 clones, about four fifths of which are singletons. The sequenced sample consisted of peripheral blood. The receptors come from a woman between 40 and 50 years old with acute or convalescent COVID-19.

The chain carries TRBV4-1 and TRBJ1-3, with TRBD1 matching 9 bases. Per the germline V gene, CDR1 is MGHRA and CDR2 is YSYEKL. CDR3 length: 17 amino acids. The V gene end was trimmed by 3 bases and the J gene end by 2 bases; junction bases not matched to a gene: 8. In nucleotides, the CDR3 is TGCGCCAGCAGCCACCGCTCGGGACAGGGTGCTGGAAACACCATATATTTT. Amino acid sequence: CASSHRSGQGAGNTIYF.

The chain couples TRBV27 to TRBJ1-1, with TRBD1 as a possible D gene (5 bases). The CDR3 covers 19 residues. With 3 bases removed from V and 0 bases from J, the gap between germline ends came to 23 bases. Germline-derived CDR1 and CDR2 are MNHEY and SMNVEV (reference sequence). The CDR3 bases are TGTGCCAGCAGTTTCCTCCTCCGCTTATCAGGGATCATGAACACTGAAGCTTTCTTT. It specifies CASSFLLRLSGIMNTEAFF.

This chain connects TRBV6-5 to TRBJ1-2; D gene ambiguous. Germline CDR1 and CDR2: MNHEY and SVGAGI. Trimming pared 6 bases from V and 8 bases from J, leaving 13 bases between. This CDR3 comprises 12 residues. The CDR3 loop reads CASRPIQWGYTF. The CDR3 DNA sequence: TGTGCCAGCAGGCCCATACAGTGGGGCTACACCTTC.

V usage is TRBV25-1 and J usage is TRBJ2-1, with 9 bases lining up with TRBD2. Germline values: CDR1 MGHDK, CDR2 SYGVNS. V lost 3 bases to trimming and J lost 9 bases; unmatched junction nucleotides: 9. CDR3 length: 15 residues. This CDR3 is CASSDRGRAFGEQFF. The CDR3, as DNA: TGTGCCAGCAGTGATCGCGGGAGGGCTTTTGGTGAGCAGTTCTTC.

This chain connects TRBV29-1 to TRBJ2-2, with 8 nucleotides matching TRBD1. The V gene end was trimmed by 4 bases and the J gene end by 2 bases; junction bases not matched to a gene: 3. This CDR3 spans 14 amino acids. Germline CDR1 and CDR2: SQVTM and ANQGSEA. The CDR3 loop reads CSVGQGRNTGELFF. The CDR3, as DNA: TGCAGCGTTGGACAGGGGCGCAACACCGGGGAGCTGTTTTTT.

This chain links TRBV6-5 with TRBJ1-1; 7 positions match TRBD1. Losses at the gene ends were 9 bases for V and 3 bases for J; bases not matched to a gene: 13. CDR3 length equals 15 residues. CDR1 and CDR2 (germline): MNHEY, SVGAGI. The CDR3 bases are TGTGCCAGTGCGCGAGGGGGCATAGGGGACACTGAAGCTTTCTTT. Amino acid sequence: CASARGGIGDTEAFF.

The chain carries TRBV2 and TRBJ2-7, with D perhaps TRBD1 (6 bases). This CDR3 is 12 amino acids long. Germline CDR1 is SNHLY and CDR2 is FYNNEI. The V end was cut by 7 bases, the J end by 6 bases, with 13 bases between. CDR3 nucleotide sequence: TGTGCCAGCAAACAGGGAAGATCCGAGCAGTACTTC. This gives the protein CASKQGRSEQYF.

This clone was seen just once. The chain links TRBV3-1 (or the pseudogene TRBV3-2) to TRBJ1-2; the match to TRBD1 covers 7 bases. CDR3 length: 17 amino acids. Germline trimming cut 0 bases from V and 3 bases from J; bases unmatched to any gene: 10. Germline loops: CDR1 LGHDT, CDR2 YNNKEL (reference sequence). The CDR3 sequence: CASSQELTGIFYYGYTF. The DNA for the CDR3 is TGTGCCAGCAGCCAAGAACTGACAGGGATCTTCTACTATGGCTACACCTTC.

The chain has TRBV7-7 and TRBJ2-3; 8 nucleotides match TRBD2. V shed 3 bases, J shed 3 bases, and the junction held 14 bases outside the gene matches. This CDR3 has 18 residues. CDR1 and CDR2 from the germline V gene are SSHAT and FNYEAQ (reference sequence). In DNA, the CDR3 is TGTGCCAGCAGCTTTGGGCTAGCGGGCCACTATCGGACAGATACGCAGTATTTT. This codes for CASSFGLAGHYRTDTQYF.

The rearrangement joins TRBV3-1 (or the pseudogene TRBV3-2) to TRBJ1-6; TRBD1 might be the D (5 bases). From germline, CDR1 is LGHDT and CDR2 YNNKEL (reference sequence). This CDR3 region has 15 residues. With 1 base removed from V and 9 bases from J, the gap between germline ends came to 13 bases. CDR3 loop: CASSQGSRQLSPLHF. CDR3 DNA: TGTGCCAGCAGCCAAGGATCGCGACAGCTTTCACCCCTCCACTTT.

The chain is built from TRBV5-1 and TRBJ1-6; 9 bases match TRBD1. The length of the CDR3 is 14 residues. The junction had 3 bases not matched to a gene; V was cut back by 3 bases and J by 8 bases. Germline V CDR1 and CDR2: SGHRS, YFSETQ. CDR3 in amino acids: CASSSTGGYSPLHF. The DNA for the CDR3 is TGCGCCAGCAGCTCAACAGGGGGCTATTCACCCCTCCACTTT.

This clone was found once. The rearrangement joins TRBV7-2 to TRBJ2-3; TRBD2 matches 7 bases. CDR3 size: 15 residues. Germline CDR1 SGHTA, CDR2 FQGNSA. Losses at the gene ends were 3 bases for V and 2 bases for J; bases not matched to a gene: 5. The CDR3 DNA sequence: TGTGCCAGCAGCTTCGGGGGGTCTAACACAGATACGCAGTATTTT. This sequence encodes CASSFGGSNTDTQYF.

This CDR3 reads CASDRTGLTGELFF. Here the CDR3 DNA reads TGTGCCAGCGATAGGACAGGTTTGACCGGGGAGCTGTTTTTT. The chain carries TRBV27 and TRBJ2-2, with TRBD1 matching over 7 bases. From germline, CDR1 is MNHEY and CDR2 SMNVEV (reference sequence). The CDR3 spans 14 residues. V lost 8 bases to trimming and J lost 5 bases; unmatched junction nucleotides: 8.

The chain is built from TRBV7-2 and TRBJ1-2; D unclear. This CDR3 has 16 residues. From germline, CDR1 is SGHTA and CDR2 FQGNSA. V lost 5 bases and J lost 0, with 16 bases in between. The CDR3 loop reads CASSLVGTGPNYGYTF. In DNA form, the CDR3 reads TGTGCCAGCAGCCTAGTCGGCACGGGTCCTAACTATGGCTACACCTTC.

The chain has TRBV6-4 and TRBJ1-1, with TRBD1 identical over 9 bases. Germline V CDR1 and CDR2: MRHNA, SNTAGT. With V trimmed by 6 bases and J by 5 bases, 7 bases remained unmatched. This CDR3 spans 14 amino acids. CDR3 sequence (DNA): TGTGCCAGCAGGGAGACACAGGGGGCAACTGAAGCTTTCTTT. It yields the protein CASRETQGATEAFF.

The chain carries TRBV19 and TRBJ1-2, with TRBD1 matching 8 bases. V trimming: 9 bases; J trimming: 8 bases; junction bases outside the gene matches: 14. This CDR3 is 14 amino acids long. Germline CDR1 reads LNHDA; CDR2 reads SQIVND (reference sequence). The CDR3: CASISDREGLGYTF. The CDR3 coding sequence is TGTGCCAGCATCTCGGACAGGGAGGGACTCGGCTACACCTTC.

The rearrangement joins TRBV23-1 to TRBJ2-7, with D hard to call. TRBV23-1 is an ORF, and what it does is uncertain. The CDR3 covers 16 residues. Trimming cost V 3 bases and J 2 bases, with 17 bases left between them. CDR3 nucleotide sequence: TGCGCCAGCAGTCATAACGACCCCCTGGGCACCTACGAGCAGTACTTC. Its protein is CASSHNDPLGTYEQYF.

The chain couples TRBV21-1 to TRBJ1-5. TRBV21-1 is an annotated pseudogene. The CDR3 is 14 residues long. CDR3 bases: TGTGCCAGCAGCCCCCGCCCGAGAATTCAACCCCAGCATTTT. This sequence encodes CASSPRPRIQPQHF.

In its sample, this clone was seen once. This chain uses TRBV29-1 with TRBJ1-2; 7 bases map to TRBD1. This CDR3 is built from 15 residues. Germline V gene lookup returns CDR1 SQVTM and CDR2 ANQGSEA. Trimming removed 0 bases from V and 4 bases from J; junction bases left unmatched: 8. The CDR3 DNA reads as TGCAGCGTTGAAGACCGCACGGACAGGATCTATGGCTACACCTTC. It encodes CSVEDRTDRIYGYTF.

The rearrangement joins TRBV4-3 to TRBJ2-1; D perhaps matches TRBD2 (6 bases). This CDR3 comprises 17 residues. The germline CDR1 and CDR2 sequences are LGHNA and YSLEER. Trimming took 1 base from V and 3 from J, leaving 16 bases between them. CDR3 amino acids: CASSQGTRRAYYNEQFF. The CDR3 DNA is TGCGCCAGCAGCCAAGGTACCCGGAGGGCCTACTACAATGAGCAGTTCTTC.

V usage is TRBV2 and J usage is TRBJ1-5; D unclear. Trimming cost V 6 bases and J 8 bases, with 14 bases left between them. Germline CDR1 SNHLY, CDR2 FYNNEI. The CDR3 has 13 residues. The DNA of the CDR3 is TGTGCCAGCAGGGGGAGCCTTATGAAGCCCCAGCATTTT. Translating it yields CASRGSLMKPQHF.

The J gene is TRBJ1-2, the V gene TRBV30; D remains ambiguous. The CDR3 runs 13 residues. V lost 5 bases to trimming and J lost 4 bases, with 14 bases between them. Germline CDR1 reads GTSNPN; CDR2 reads SVGIG (reference sequence). CDR3 loop: CAWGYQVGYGYTF. The CDR3 DNA reads TGTGCCTGGGGATACCAGGTGGGCTATGGCTACACCTTC.

V and J are TRBV27 and TRBJ2-2; D unresolved. V shed 1 base and J shed 1 base, with 4 bases lying between them. The length of the CDR3 is 14 residues. Germline V lookup: CDR1 MNHEY, CDR2 SMNVEV (reference sequence). For the CDR3, the DNA is TGTGCCAGCAGTTTATACTGGAACACCGGGGAGCTGTTTTTT. It yields the protein CASSLYWNTGELFF.

The V gene is TRBV3-1 (or the pseudogene TRBV3-2), the J gene TRBJ2-3; 9 nucleotides line up with TRBD2. CDR1 is LGHDT, CDR2 YNNKEL, per germline (reference sequence). The V gene end was trimmed by 1 base and the J gene end by 5 bases; junction bases not matched to a gene: 4. This CDR3 has 15 residues. The CDR3 coding sequence is TGTGCCAGCAGCCAAGTAAATAGCGGGGGAGATACGCAGTATTTT. This encodes CASSQVNSGGDTQYF.

This clone was counted a single time. V and J are TRBV7-2 and TRBJ2-7; D is perhaps TRBD2 (6 bases). The V end lost 5 bases, the J end lost 3 bases, and 17 bases lay between the germline ends. The CDR3 is made up of 15 amino acids. Germline loops: CDR1 SGHTA, CDR2 FQGNSA. The CDR3 DNA reads as TGTGCCAGCAGCGTAGAGTCGGGAGAGAACTACGAGCAGTACTTC. This translates into CASSVESGENYEQYF.

The rearrangement uses TRBV25-1 and TRBJ1-6; the D is unclear. Germline V gives CDR1 MGHDK, CDR2 SYGVNS. V lost 6 bases and J 8 bases, leaving 14 bases between the germline ends. This CDR3 is 14 amino acids long. Here the CDR3 DNA reads TGTGCCAGCAGACCTCACGGTTTAGATTCACCCCTCCACTTT. Its translation is CASRPHGLDSPLHF.

The chain combines TRBV5-8 with TRBJ2-7; TRBD1 agrees at 10 bases. The CDR3 has 15 residues. Trimming cost V 4 bases and J 5 bases; bases outside gene matches: 9. Germline CDR1 and CDR2: SGHTS and YDEGEE. The DNA for the CDR3 is TGTGCCAGCAGCCACGGGACAGGGGAATTCAACGAGCAGTACTTC. Protein product: CASSHGTGEFNEQYF.

The chain recombines TRBV30 with TRBJ1-5, with D hard to call. The CDR3 extends over 16 amino acids. From germline, CDR1 is GTSNPN and CDR2 SVGIG (reference sequence). Trimming left V 2 bases short and J 1 base short, with 15 bases between. The CDR3 DNA follows: TGTGCCTGGAGTCCAATAGGGAGTCGGAGCAATCAGCCCCAGCATTTT. Protein product: CAWSPIGSRSNQPQHF.

This chain connects TRBV7-6 to TRBJ2-1; D may be TRBD2 (5 bases). This CDR3 has 17 residues. The germline CDR1 and CDR2 sequences are SGHVS and FNYEAQ. The V gene lost 1 base and the J gene lost 3 bases, with 16 bases spanning the gap. The CDR3 spells CASSLGPYRGIYNEQFF. In DNA form, the CDR3 reads TGTGCCAGCAGCTTAGGCCCGTACAGAGGGATCTACAATGAGCAGTTCTTC.